This T cell receptor beta chain was documented in a study of CD8 T cells in ankylosing spondylitis. Regarding the study as a whole: With a CD8+ phenotype, disease-linked clones were relatively rare in peripheral blood. A motif of 7 to 9 highly homologous TCR beta variants was seen as apparently characteristic of ankylosing spondylitis blood. Certain motif variants had earlier been reported in reactive arthritis synovial fluid and blood.

The sample holds many counts of this clonotype. What it binds is not known. CDR1 and CDR2 (germline): SGDLS, YYNGEE. The CDR3 has 13 residues. V lost 1 base to trimming and J lost 6 bases, with 8 bases between them. Construction of TCR beta libraries was performed using quantitative 5'-RACE with molecular barcodes. TCRdb independently ran MiXCR on the 5' RACE reads; one entry per CDR3 protein. The data show some 220,000 distinct CDR3 sequences, with 6% to 8% seen just once and 12% to 15% held by the top ten. The sample consisted of blood, either unsorted or a sorted T cell fraction (not recorded which). The rearrangement uses TRBV9 and TRBJ2-1; no firm D call. This clonotype was obtained from a male donor with ankylosing spondylitis. The CDR3 here is CASSVLMGNEQFF. The CDR3 coding sequence is TGTGCCAGCAGCGTACTCATGGGCAATGAGCAGTTCTTC.